These 13 T cell receptor beta chains were all obtained from the same sample, sequenced in a study of healthy donors' naive CD4 and CD8 T cells. Starting from around 470 ng of total RNA, TCR libraries were made with linear amplification. A single record per CDR3 protein comes from TCRdb applying MiXCR to the reads. The sample has 200,000 or so distinct CDR3 sequences; over 60% are singletons. Material for sequencing was naive CD4+ and CD8+ T cells sorted from blood, pooled from several donors. These receptors all come from a pool of human donors in good health; the sample pools cells from several healthy donors.

As to this clonotype: A junction boundary mismatches the germline segment, possibly from a read error. The J gene is TRBJ2-1, the V gene TRBV27, with TRBD1 as a possible D gene (6 bases). This CDR3 has 14 residues. Germline lookup yields CDR1 MNHEY and CDR2 SMNVEV (reference sequence). The CDR3 DNA follows: TGTGCCAGCAGCAACAGGGCCTCCCACAATGAGCAGTTCTTC. Its protein product is CASSNRASHNEQFF.

This chain connects TRBV15 to TRBJ1-2; tentatively, D is TRBD1 (6 bases). CDR3 length: 12 amino acids. The V end lost 5 bases, the J end lost 6 bases, and 10 bases lay between the germline ends. Germline CDR1 and CDR2: LNHNV and YYDKDF (reference sequence). CDR3 loop: CATSAQGNGYTF. In nucleotides, the CDR3 is TGTGCCACCAGCGCCCAGGGGAATGGCTACACCTTC.

This chain uses TRBV7-8 with TRBJ2-3; D perhaps matches TRBD2 (6 bases). This CDR3 is 15 amino acids long. Trimming removed 1 base at V and 3 bases at J, with 11 bases between. CDR1 and CDR2 from the germline V gene are SGHVS and FQNEAQ. For the CDR3, the DNA is TGTGCCAGCAGCTTAGTCGGGGGAAGGACAGATACGCAGTATTTT. Encoded protein: CASSLVGGRTDTQYF. Based on the CDR3 plus reference TRBV7-8 and TRBJ2-3, the full variable domain is GAGVSQSPRYKVAKRGQDVALRCDPISGHVSLFWYQQALGQGPEFLTYFQNEAQLDKSGLPSDRFFAERPEGSVSTLKIQRTQQEDSAVYLCASSLVGGRTDTQYFGPGTRLTVL.

The V and J genes are TRBV29-1 and TRBJ2-1; 12 bases line up with TRBD2. The CDR3 runs 14 residues. Germline values: CDR1 SQVTM, CDR2 ANQGSEA. After removal of 7 bases from V and 6 bases from J, the junction contained 7 bases not matched to a gene. The CDR3 coding sequence is TGCAGCGCCTGTTCTAGCGGGAGGGGCAATGAGCAGTTCTTC. This codes for CSACSSGRGNEQFF.

This clonotype was detected once. This chain links TRBV12-3 or TRBV12-4 with TRBJ1-1; perhaps TRBD1 as D (6 bases). The CDR3 consists of 14 residues. V was shortened by 8 bases and J by 1 base, with 14 bases between the two germline ends. In nucleotides, the CDR3 is TGTGCCAGCCAGGGGATGGGTCCGAACACTGAAGCTTTCTTT. Protein product: CASQGMGPNTEAFF.

The chain carries TRBV19 and TRBJ2-7, with D tentatively TRBD1 (5 bases). The V end lost 3 bases, the J end lost 2 bases, and 11 bases lay between the germline ends. The germline V gene has CDR1 LNHDA and CDR2 SQIVND (reference sequence). This CDR3 comprises 14 residues. The CDR3: CASSIQGRPYEQYF. The CDR3 DNA follows: TGTGCCAGTAGTATCCAGGGCAGACCCTACGAGCAGTACTTC.

The chain carries TRBV20-1 and TRBJ1-6, with D uncertain. The CDR3 is made up of 14 amino acids. Germline assignment: CDR1 DFQATT and CDR2 SNEGSKA (reference sequence). V was pared by 4 bases and J by 7 bases, with 14 bases between. The CDR3 reads CSATREGWNSPLHF. For the CDR3, the DNA is TGCAGTGCTACTCGGGAGGGTTGGAATTCACCCCTCCACTTT.

This clonotype has only a few counts. J is TRBJ1-1 and V is TRBV6-5; TRBD1 matches 10 bases. The CDR3 totals 15 residues. V gave up 7 bases and J gave up 4 bases; unmatched junction bases: 9. Germline V gives CDR1 MNHEY, CDR2 SVGAGI. Here the CDR3 reads CASTRQGASGTEAFF. The DNA for the CDR3 is TGTGCCAGCACCAGACAGGGGGCCTCGGGCACTGAAGCTTTCTTT.

This clonotype was counted between two and nine times. The V gene is TRBV5-4, the J gene TRBJ1-2; 10 bases match TRBD1. This CDR3 region has 14 residues. V lost 3 bases, J lost 5 bases, and 4 bases stayed unmatched. The germline CDR1 and CDR2 sequences are SGHNT and YYREEE (reference sequence). The CDR3 protein is CASSSGTGVYGYTF. CDR3 DNA: TGTGCCAGCAGCTCCGGGACAGGGGTGTATGGCTACACCTTC.

This chain connects TRBV5-1 to TRBJ1-1; D is uncertain. This CDR3 comprises 15 residues. Between the trimmed V and J ends, which lost 0 bases and 1 base, there was a span of 10 bases. The germline CDR1 and CDR2 sequences are SGHRS and YFSETQ. The CDR3 loop reads CASSLATTTNTEAFF. DNA of the CDR3: TGCGCCAGCAGCTTGGCCACGACGACGAACACTGAAGCTTTCTTT. Looking up the rest from reference TRBV5-1 and TRBJ1-1 gives the full variable domain: KAGVTQTPRYLIKTRGQQVTLSCSPISGHRSVSWYQQTPGQGLQFLFEYFSETQRNKGNFPGRFSGRQFSNSRSEMNVSTLELGDSALYLCASSLATTTNTEAFFGQGTRLTVV.

V is TRBV29-1 and J is TRBJ2-3; no firm D call. CDR3 length equals 14 residues. V lost 1 base, J lost 5 bases, and 13 bases lay in between. Germline values: CDR1 SQVTM, CDR2 ANQGSEA. CDR3 in DNA: TGCAGCGTTGAAGTTTCATGGGGTAAAGATACGCAGTATTTT. This translates into CSVEVSWGKDTQYF.

V gene TRBV15 combines with J gene TRBJ2-7; D might be TRBD1 or TRBD2, each matching 5 bases. With 1 base removed from V and 6 bases from J, the gap between germline ends came to 13 bases. The length of the CDR3 is 14 residues. CDR1 is LNHNV, CDR2 YYDKDF, per germline (reference sequence). The CDR3 sequence: CATSRGSGTGEQYF. The CDR3 DNA follows: TGTGCCACCAGCAGAGGGTCAGGGACCGGCGAGCAGTACTTC.

The chain is built from TRBV29-1 and TRBJ2-5; 9 bases match TRBD2. CDR1 and CDR2 (germline): SQVTM, ANQGSEA. The ends lost 7 bases at V and 2 bases at J; junction bases unmatched: 11. This CDR3 contains 15 residues. Here the CDR3 DNA reads TGCAGCGCCGGAGGGACTAGCAGTCGACAAGAGACCCAGTACTTC. This codes for CSAGGTSSRQETQYF.